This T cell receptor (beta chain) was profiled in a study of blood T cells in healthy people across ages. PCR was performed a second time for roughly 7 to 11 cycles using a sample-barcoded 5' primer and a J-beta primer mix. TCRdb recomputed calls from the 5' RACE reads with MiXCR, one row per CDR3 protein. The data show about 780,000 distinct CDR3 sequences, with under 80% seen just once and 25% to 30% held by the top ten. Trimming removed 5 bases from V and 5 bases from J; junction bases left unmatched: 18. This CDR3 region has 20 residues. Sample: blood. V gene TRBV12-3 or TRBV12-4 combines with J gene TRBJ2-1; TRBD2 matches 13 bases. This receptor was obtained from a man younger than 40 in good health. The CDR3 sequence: CASSARGGRTSGGPHNEQFF. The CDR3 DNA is TGTGCCAGCAGTGCCCGTGGGGGAAGGACTAGCGGGGGCCCTCACAATGAGCAGTTCTTC.